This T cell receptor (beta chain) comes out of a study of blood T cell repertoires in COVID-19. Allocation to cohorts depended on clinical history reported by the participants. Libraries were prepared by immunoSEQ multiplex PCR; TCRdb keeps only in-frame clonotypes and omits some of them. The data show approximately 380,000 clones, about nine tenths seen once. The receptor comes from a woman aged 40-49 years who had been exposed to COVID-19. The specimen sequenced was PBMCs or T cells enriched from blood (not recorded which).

CDR3 region: CASSIEGAPNQPQHF. Written as DNA, the CDR3 is TGTGCCAGTAGTATAGAGGGCGCCCCAAATCAGCCCCAGCATTTT. The chain uses TRBV19 and TRBJ1-5; D unresolved. Germline CDR1 LNHDA, CDR2 SQIVND (reference sequence). Trimming stripped 0 bases from V and 4 bases from J, with 10 bases between. The CDR3 has 15 residues.